Reported below is one T cell receptor (beta chain). The antigen remains undetermined. Amplification used 60 Vbeta primers and 13 Jbeta primers. Generated by immunoSEQ multiplex PCR, the TCRdb table keeps only in-frame clones and is missing some. The ten most abundant clones cover 3% to 4% of a sample with approximately 80,000 clones. The data derive from a study of cytomegalovirus exposure and HLA in healthy donors. Study findings and constraints: In a later analysis, HLA-associated beta chains showed higher expansion and lower generation probabilities than comparable chains. Using the classifier, cytomegalovirus status was reportedly diagnosed with high specificity and sensitivity. A missense DCLRE1C variant was associated with V- and J-gene trimming of TCR beta chains in a later analysis, and an independent cohort replicated the association. Among TCR beta chains, those listed as cytomegalovirus-associated numbered about 160.

This receptor was identified in a man between 18 and 35 years old in good health and CMV-seropositive. The specimen sequenced was PBMCs.

DNA of the CDR3: TGTGCCAGTACCGTCCCGGGACAGGGAGAAGGCACTGAAGCTTTCTTT. This sequence encodes CASTVPGQGEGTEAFF. V and J are TRBV19 and TRBJ1-1; 9 bases are a match to TRBD1. Germline CDR1 reads LNHDA; CDR2 reads SQIVND (reference sequence). This CDR3 is 16 amino acids long. J lost 4 bases, V lost 7 bases, and 13 bases had no gene match.